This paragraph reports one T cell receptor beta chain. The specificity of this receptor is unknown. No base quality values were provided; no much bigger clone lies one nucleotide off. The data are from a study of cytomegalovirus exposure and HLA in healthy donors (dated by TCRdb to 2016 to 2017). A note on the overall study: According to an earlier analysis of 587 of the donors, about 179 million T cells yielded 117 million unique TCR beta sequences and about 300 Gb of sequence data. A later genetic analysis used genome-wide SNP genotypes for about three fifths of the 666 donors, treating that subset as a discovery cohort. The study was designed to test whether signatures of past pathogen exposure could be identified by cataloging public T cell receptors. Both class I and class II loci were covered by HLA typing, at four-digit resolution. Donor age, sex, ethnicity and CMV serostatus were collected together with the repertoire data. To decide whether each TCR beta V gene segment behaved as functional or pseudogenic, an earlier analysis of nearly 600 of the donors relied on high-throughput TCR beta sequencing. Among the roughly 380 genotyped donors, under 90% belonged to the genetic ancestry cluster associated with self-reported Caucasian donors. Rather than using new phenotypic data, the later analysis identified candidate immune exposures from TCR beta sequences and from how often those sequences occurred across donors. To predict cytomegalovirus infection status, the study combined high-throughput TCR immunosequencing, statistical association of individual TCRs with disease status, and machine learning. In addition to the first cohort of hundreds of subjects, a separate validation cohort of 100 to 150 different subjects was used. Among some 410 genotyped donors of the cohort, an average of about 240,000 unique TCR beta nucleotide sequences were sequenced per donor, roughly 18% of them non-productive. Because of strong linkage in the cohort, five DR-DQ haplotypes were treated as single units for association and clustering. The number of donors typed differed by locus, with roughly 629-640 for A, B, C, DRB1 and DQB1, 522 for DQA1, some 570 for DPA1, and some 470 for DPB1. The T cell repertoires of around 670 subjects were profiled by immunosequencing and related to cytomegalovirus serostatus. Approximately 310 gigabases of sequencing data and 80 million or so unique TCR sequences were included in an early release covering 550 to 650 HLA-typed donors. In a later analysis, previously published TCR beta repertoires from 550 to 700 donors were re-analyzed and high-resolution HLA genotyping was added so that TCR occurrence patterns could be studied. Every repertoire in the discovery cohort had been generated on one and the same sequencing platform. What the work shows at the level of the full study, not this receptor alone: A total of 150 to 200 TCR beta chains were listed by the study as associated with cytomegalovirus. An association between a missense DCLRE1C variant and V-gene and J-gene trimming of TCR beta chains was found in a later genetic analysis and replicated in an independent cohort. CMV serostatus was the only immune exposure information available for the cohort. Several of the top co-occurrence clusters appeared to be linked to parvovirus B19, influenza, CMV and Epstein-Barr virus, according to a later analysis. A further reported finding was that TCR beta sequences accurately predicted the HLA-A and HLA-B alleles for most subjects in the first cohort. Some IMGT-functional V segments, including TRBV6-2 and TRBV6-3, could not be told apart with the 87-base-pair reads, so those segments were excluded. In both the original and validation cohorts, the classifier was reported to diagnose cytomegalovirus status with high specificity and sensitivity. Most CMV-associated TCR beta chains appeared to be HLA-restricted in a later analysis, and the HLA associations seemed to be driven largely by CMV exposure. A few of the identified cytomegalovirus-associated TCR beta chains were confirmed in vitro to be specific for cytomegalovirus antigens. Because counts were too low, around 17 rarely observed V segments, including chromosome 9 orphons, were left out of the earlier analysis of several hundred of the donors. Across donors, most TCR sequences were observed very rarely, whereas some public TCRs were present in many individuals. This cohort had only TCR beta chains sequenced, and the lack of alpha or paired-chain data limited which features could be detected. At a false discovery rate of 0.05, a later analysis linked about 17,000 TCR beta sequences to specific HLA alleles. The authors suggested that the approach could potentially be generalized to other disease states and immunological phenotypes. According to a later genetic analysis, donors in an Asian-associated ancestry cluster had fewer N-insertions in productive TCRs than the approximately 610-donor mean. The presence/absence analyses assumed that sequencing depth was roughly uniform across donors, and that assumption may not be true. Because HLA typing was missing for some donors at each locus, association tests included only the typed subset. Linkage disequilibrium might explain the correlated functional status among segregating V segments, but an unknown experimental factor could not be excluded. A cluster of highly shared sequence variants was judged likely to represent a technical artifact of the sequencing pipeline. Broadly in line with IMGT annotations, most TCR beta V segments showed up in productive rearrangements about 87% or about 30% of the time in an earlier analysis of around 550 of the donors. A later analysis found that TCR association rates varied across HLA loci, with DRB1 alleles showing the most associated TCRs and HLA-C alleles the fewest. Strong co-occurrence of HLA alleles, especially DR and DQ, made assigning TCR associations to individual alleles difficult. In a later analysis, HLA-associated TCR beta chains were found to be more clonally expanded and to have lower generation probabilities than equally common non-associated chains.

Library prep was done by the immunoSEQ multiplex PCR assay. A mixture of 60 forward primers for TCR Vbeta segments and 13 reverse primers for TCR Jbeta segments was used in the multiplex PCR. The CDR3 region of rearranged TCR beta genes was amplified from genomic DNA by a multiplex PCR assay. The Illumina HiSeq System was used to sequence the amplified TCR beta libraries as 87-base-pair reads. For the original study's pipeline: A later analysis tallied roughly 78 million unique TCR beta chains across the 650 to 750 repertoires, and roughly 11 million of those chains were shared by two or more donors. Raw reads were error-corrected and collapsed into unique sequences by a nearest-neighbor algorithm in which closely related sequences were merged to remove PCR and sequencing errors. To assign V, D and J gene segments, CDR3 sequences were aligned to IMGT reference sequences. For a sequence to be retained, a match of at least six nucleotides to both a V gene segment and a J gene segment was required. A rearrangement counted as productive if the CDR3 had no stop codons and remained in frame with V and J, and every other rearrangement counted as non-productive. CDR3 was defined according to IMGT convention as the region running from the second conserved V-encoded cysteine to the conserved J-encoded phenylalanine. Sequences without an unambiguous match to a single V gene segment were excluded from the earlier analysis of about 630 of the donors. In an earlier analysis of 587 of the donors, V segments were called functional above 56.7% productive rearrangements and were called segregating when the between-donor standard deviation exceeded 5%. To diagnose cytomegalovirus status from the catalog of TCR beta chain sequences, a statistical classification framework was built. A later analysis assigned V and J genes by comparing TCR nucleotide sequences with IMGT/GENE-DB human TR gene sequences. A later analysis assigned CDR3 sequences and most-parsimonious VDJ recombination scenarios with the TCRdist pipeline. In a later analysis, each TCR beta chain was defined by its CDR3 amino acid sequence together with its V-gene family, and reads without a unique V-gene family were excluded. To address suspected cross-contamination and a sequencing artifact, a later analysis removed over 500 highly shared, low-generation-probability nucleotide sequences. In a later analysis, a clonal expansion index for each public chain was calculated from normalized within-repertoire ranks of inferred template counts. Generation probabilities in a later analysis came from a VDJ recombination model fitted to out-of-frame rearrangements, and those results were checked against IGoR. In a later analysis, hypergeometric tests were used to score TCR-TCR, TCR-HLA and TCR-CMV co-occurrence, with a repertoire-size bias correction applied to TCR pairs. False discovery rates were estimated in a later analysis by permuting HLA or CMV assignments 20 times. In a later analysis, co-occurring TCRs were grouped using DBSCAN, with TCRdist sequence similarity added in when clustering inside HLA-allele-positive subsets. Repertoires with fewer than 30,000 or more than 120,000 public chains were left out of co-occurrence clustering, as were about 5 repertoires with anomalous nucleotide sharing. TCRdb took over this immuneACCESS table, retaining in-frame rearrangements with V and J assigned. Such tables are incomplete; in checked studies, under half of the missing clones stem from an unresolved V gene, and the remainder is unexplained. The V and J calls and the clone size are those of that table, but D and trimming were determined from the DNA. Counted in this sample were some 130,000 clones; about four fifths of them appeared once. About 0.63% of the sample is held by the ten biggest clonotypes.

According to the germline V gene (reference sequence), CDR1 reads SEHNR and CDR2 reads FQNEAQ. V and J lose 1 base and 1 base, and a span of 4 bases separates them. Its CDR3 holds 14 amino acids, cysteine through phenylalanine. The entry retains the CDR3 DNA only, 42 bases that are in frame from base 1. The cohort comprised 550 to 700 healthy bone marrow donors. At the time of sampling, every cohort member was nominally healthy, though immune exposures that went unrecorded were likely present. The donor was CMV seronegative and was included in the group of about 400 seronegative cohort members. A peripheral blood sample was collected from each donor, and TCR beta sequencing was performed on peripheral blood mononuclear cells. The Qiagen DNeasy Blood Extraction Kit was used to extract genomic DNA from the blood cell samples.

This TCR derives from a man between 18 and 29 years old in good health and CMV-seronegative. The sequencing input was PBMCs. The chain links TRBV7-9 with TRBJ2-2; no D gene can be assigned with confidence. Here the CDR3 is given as CASSLDGNTGELFF. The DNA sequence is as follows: TGTGCCAGCAGCTTAGACGGGAACACCGGGGAGCTGTTTTTT.